Following are 32 T cell receptor beta chains from one sample sequenced in a study of control samples from healthy donors and cancer patients. Repertoires were generated with immunoSEQ multiplex PCR, while TCRdb's copy carries only in-frame clones and drops some. The sample contains roughly 130,000 clones, 75% to 95% of which appear only once. The sequencing input was blood. The receptors stem from a man aged 18 to 35 in good health.

The CDR3 loop reads CASSHRPKPPEQFF. The DNA of the CDR3 is TGTGCCAGCAGCCATCGCCCTAAACCCCCTGAGCAGTTCTTC. This rearrangement joins TRBV3-1 (or the pseudogene TRBV3-2) to TRBJ2-1; D is unresolved. This CDR3 comprises 14 residues. Germline values: CDR1 LGHDT, CDR2 YNNKEL (reference sequence). V dropped 3 bases and J dropped 9 bases, with 15 bases sitting between them.

The chain couples TRBV27 to TRBJ1-1, with D hard to call. There are 13 residues in the CDR3. V lost 7 bases, J lost 1 base, and 10 bases lay in between. Germline V gene sequence: CDR1 MNHEY, CDR2 SMNVEV (reference sequence). This chain's CDR3 is CASKVNRNTEAFF. The CDR3 nucleotides are TGTGCCAGCAAGGTGAACCGGAACACTGAAGCTTTCTTT.

The CDR3 loop reads CASSLGREGDTQYF. The CDR3 DNA follows: TGTGCCAGCAGCTTGGGCAGGGAGGGAGATACGCAGTATTTT. The chain links TRBV5-4 to TRBJ2-3; 7 nucleotides match TRBD2. V dropped 0 bases and J dropped 5; count of bases not matched to a gene: 3. CDR1 is SGHNT and CDR2 is YYREEE in the germline V gene (reference sequence). This CDR3 comprises 14 residues.

V is TRBV4-2 and J is TRBJ2-1; 8 nucleotides line up with TRBD2. J lost 6 bases, V lost 1 base, and 14 bases had no gene match. In germline, CDR1 is LGHNA, CDR2 YNFKEQ. The CDR3 is 18 amino acids. The CDR3 reads CASSQAAKGSGMFNEQFF. The CDR3 DNA follows: TGTGCCAGCAGCCAAGCCGCAAAGGGTAGCGGGATGTTCAATGAGCAGTTCTTC.

The chain joins TRBV10-3 to TRBJ1-5; D call uncertain. CDR1 and CDR2 (germline): ENHRY, SYGVKD. The V and J ends lost 7 bases and 0 bases respectively, with 7 bases between them. The CDR3 loop spans 13 amino acids. The CDR3 sequence: CAITADSNQPQHF. CDR3 DNA sequence: TGTGCCATCACAGCCGATAGCAATCAGCCCCAGCATTTT.

V usage is TRBV28 and J usage is TRBJ2-1; TRBD1 agrees at 9 bases. The V segment lost 5 bases and the J segment 15 bases; nucleotides outside the gene matches: 8. Per germline, CDR1 MDHEN and CDR2 SYDVKM. The CDR3 runs to 12 residues. The CDR3 reads CASSPPGQGPFF. The CDR3 DNA is TGTGCCAGCAGTCCTCCGGGACAGGGACCGTTCTTC.

This clone has just one count. This CDR3 reads CASRNRDRAYEQYF. In nucleotides, the CDR3 is TGTGCCAGCAGGAACCGGGACAGGGCCTACGAGCAGTACTTC. This sequence joins TRBV3-1 (or the pseudogene TRBV3-2) and TRBJ2-7; 9 bases are shared with TRBD1. The V segment lost 6 bases and the J segment 2 bases; nucleotides outside the gene matches: 5. Germline V gives CDR1 LGHDT, CDR2 YNNKEL (reference sequence). The CDR3 sequence is 14 residues long.

A single count supports this clone. This chain connects TRBV18 to TRBJ2-5; TRBD2 is a possible D gene (7 bases). Per the germline V gene, CDR1 is KGHSH and CDR2 is LQKENI. With 3 bases removed from V and 1 base from J, the gap between germline ends came to 12 bases. CDR3 length equals 15 residues. This chain's CDR3 is CASSPLGGRQETQYF. CDR3 bases: TGTGCCAGCTCACCCCTGGGGGGGCGCCAAGAGACCCAGTACTTC.

This clone was found once. The chain couples TRBV7-2 to TRBJ2-7; D is unclear. This CDR3 spans 13 amino acids. V lost 1 base, J lost 6 bases, and 10 bases lay in between. Germline CDR1 reads SGHTA; CDR2 reads FQGNSA. DNA for the CDR3: TGTGCCAGCAGCTTAGAAAGGGTTTGCGAGCAGTACGTC. Encoded protein: CASSLERVCEQYV.

This chain connects TRBV13 to TRBJ2-1; D not resolved. The CDR3 runs to 12 residues. In germline, CDR1 is PRHDT, CDR2 FYEKMQ (reference sequence). V shed 5 bases and J shed 4 bases, with 6 bases lying between them. Here the CDR3 reads CASSDAYNEQFF. CDR3 DNA sequence: TGTGCCAGCAGCGACGCATACAATGAGCAGTTCTTC. Supplemented by reference TRBV13 and TRBJ2-1, the full variable domain reads AAGVIQSPRHLIKEKRETATLKCYPIPRHDTVYWYQQGPGQDPQFLISFYEKMQSDKGSIPDRFSAQQFSDYHSELNMSSLELGDSALYFCASSDAYNEQFFGPGTRLTVL.

The rearrangement joins TRBV29-1 to TRBJ2-1; 8 bases are a match to TRBD2. This CDR3 has 14 residues. V gave up 3 bases and J gave up 8 bases; unmatched junction bases: 9. Germline V CDR1 and CDR2: SQVTM, ANQGSEA. The CDR3 DNA follows: TGCAGCGTTGAGGGGAGCGGGAGTCGCTATGAGCAGTTCTTC. Translated, it gives CSVEGSGSRYEQFF.

CDR3 residues: CASSKTGEGNQPQHF. The CDR3 DNA sequence: TGTGCCAGCAGTAAGACAGGGGAAGGCAATCAGCCCCAGCATTTT. The V gene is TRBV2, the J gene TRBJ1-5; TRBD1 aligns across 8 bases. CDR1 and CDR2 (germline): SNHLY, FYNNEI. The V segment lost 5 bases and the J segment 2 bases; nucleotides outside the gene matches: 5. The CDR3 spans 15 residues.

The V call is TRBV30, the J call TRBJ1-6; no reliable D call. V gave up 2 bases and J gave up 7 bases, with 15 bases separating them. The CDR3 covers 15 residues. The germline CDR1 and CDR2 sequences are GTSNPN and SVGIG (reference sequence). Here the CDR3 reads CAWSPPWDVNSPLHF. The CDR3 DNA is TGTGCCTGGAGTCCTCCGTGGGATGTGAATTCACCCCTCCACTTT.

This chain links TRBV9 with TRBJ1-2; D unresolved. The germline V and J ends were trimmed by 0 bases and 4 bases, with 13 bases remaining between them. The CDR3 has 15 amino acids. The germline V gene has CDR1 SGDLS and CDR2 YYNGEE. This CDR3 reads CASSVDSATTYGYTF. CDR3 coding DNA: TGTGCCAGCAGCGTAGACAGCGCAACGACCTATGGCTACACCTTC.

The gene calls are TRBV11-2 and TRBJ1-2, with D tentatively TRBD1 (5 bases). This CDR3 has 14 residues. With 5 bases removed from V and 4 bases from J, the gap between germline ends came to 14 bases. Germline loops: CDR1 SGHAT, CDR2 FQNNGV. The CDR3 DNA reads as TGTGCCAGCAGCGTAGGGGAGAGGGTCTATGGCTACACCTTC. Its protein is CASSVGERVYGYTF.

The chain couples TRBV19 to TRBJ1-3; D is uncertain. Between the trimmed V and J ends, which lost 3 bases and 3 bases, there was a span of 9 bases. CDR1 and CDR2 from the germline V gene are LNHDA and SQIVND (reference sequence). This CDR3 spans 14 amino acids. The CDR3 DNA reads as TGTGCCAGTAGTATCCCCGAGGTTGGAAACACCATATATTTT. It is translated as CASSIPEVGNTIYF.

V gene TRBV10-3 combines with J gene TRBJ2-2, with D maybe TRBD1 (7 bases). CDR1 ENHRY and CDR2 SYGVKD come from the germline V gene. The CDR3 is 13 residues long. Between the trimmed V and J ends, which lost 8 bases and 5 bases, there was a span of 12 bases. The CDR3 region has the DNA TGTGCCATCCCCGCAGGGGGGACCGGGGAGCTGTTTTTT. It translates to CAIPAGGTGELFF.

The chain has TRBV29-1 and TRBJ2-6, with 9 bases aligning to TRBD1. The CDR3 spans 17 residues. The V and J ends lost 4 bases and 3 bases, in that order; junction bases with no gene match: 10. Germline CDR1 and CDR2: SQVTM and ANQGSEA. CDR3 sequence (DNA): TGCAGCGTTGTTCTAGGGACAGGGCCTCTTGGGGCCAACGTCCTGACTTTC. It yields the protein CSVVLGTGPLGANVLTF.

The chain has TRBV24-1 and TRBJ2-7; no clear D. This CDR3 spans 11 amino acids. Germline V gene data show CDR1 as KGHDR and CDR2 as SFDVKD. Trimming took off 5 bases at V and 7 bases at J, with 8 bases between the two ends. CDR3 DNA sequence: TGTGCCACCAGTGCGCCGGTGGAGCAGTACGTC. As protein: CATSAPVEQYV.

This clone was detected once. J is TRBJ2-7 and V is TRBV6-2 or TRBV6-3, with no clear D. CDR1 and CDR2 (germline): MNHEY, SVGEGT. Trimming shortened V by 0 bases and J by 4 bases, and 10 bases separated the two germline ends. CDR3 length: 14 amino acids. The CDR3 DNA reads as TGTGCCAGCAGTTACTCTCCTGGGGTATACGAGCAGTACGTC. This sequence encodes CASSYSPGVYEQYV.

This sequence joins TRBV6-5 and TRBJ2-5; the D gene is possibly TRBD2 (5 bases). Between the trimmed V and J ends, which lost 0 bases and 5 bases, there was a span of 13 bases. CDR1 MNHEY and CDR2 SVGAGI come from the germline V gene. The CDR3 contains 15 residues. CDR3 sequence reads: CASSYSTEGIETQYF. DNA for the CDR3: TGTGCCAGCAGTTACTCGACCGAGGGTATCGAGACCCAGTACTTC.

The chain couples TRBV5-4 to TRBJ2-7, with 8 positions matching TRBD2. Germline V lookup: CDR1 SGHNT, CDR2 YYREEE (reference sequence). V gave up 0 bases and J gave up 1 base; unmatched junction bases: 3. CDR3 length: 15 residues. CDR3 coding DNA: TGTGCCAGCAGCTTGGAGGGCGGGGGGTCCTACGAGCAGTACTTC. Its translation: CASSLEGGGSYEQYF.

The rearrangement uses TRBV11-3 and TRBJ1-2; D possibly corresponds to TRBD1 (6 bases). The CDR3 is 16 amino acids. Germline assignment: CDR1 SGHNT and CDR2 YENEEA. V lost 5 bases, J lost 6 bases, and 22 bases lay in between. As DNA, the CDR3 is TGTGCCAGCAGCCCAGCCGGACAGCCAGCCGCCGATGGCTACACCTTC. Protein sequence: CASSPAGQPAADGYTF.

The chain carries TRBV2 and TRBJ1-5, with no clear D. The CDR3 runs to 15 residues. Trimming pared 6 bases from V and 2 bases from J, leaving 14 bases between. Germline V lookup: CDR1 SNHLY, CDR2 FYNNEI. CDR3 sequence (DNA): TGTGCCAGCAGCTGGGTCACTGGGGGCAATCAGCCCCAGCATTTT. This translates into CASSWVTGGNQPQHF. Full variable domain (remainder filled in from reference TRBV2 and TRBJ1-5): EPEVTQTPSHQVTQMGQEVILRCVPISNHLYFYWYRQILGQKVEFLVSFYNNEISEKSEIFDDQFSVERPDGSNFTLKIRSTKLEDSAMYFCASSWVTGGNQPQHFGDGTRLSIL.

This clone was observed a few times. The CDR3 nucleotides read TGTGCCAGCAGTTCCCCCCAGGATTCACCCCTCCACTTT. This gives the protein CASSSPQDSPLHF. The genes are TRBV6-6 and TRBJ1-6; D gene uncertain. V was trimmed by 4 bases and J by 8 bases, leaving 9 bases between them. The V gene's germline CDR1 is MNHNY and CDR2 SVGAGI (reference sequence). The CDR3 spans 13 residues.

The chain has TRBV10-3 and TRBJ2-1; TRBD1 matches 9 bases. CDR1 and CDR2 (germline): ENHRY, SYGVKD. There are 13 residues in the CDR3. After removal of 0 bases from V and 14 bases from J, the junction contained 5 bases not matched to a gene. CDR3 in amino acids: CAISESGQGEEFF. CDR3 coding DNA: TGTGCCATCAGTGAGTCGGGACAGGGAGAGGAGTTCTTC.

This clone was seen only once. This chain joins TRBV9 and TRBJ1-5, with a possible D match to TRBD1 (5 bases). The CDR3 runs 14 residues. V lost 0 bases and J 2 bases, leaving 6 bases between the germline ends. Germline V CDR1 and CDR2: SGDLS, YYNGEE. In DNA, the CDR3 is TGTGCCAGCAGCGTAGAAGGGGGCAATCAGCCCCAGCATTTT. Its protein is CASSVEGGNQPQHF.

V and J are TRBV7-3 and TRBJ2-1; TRBD2 aligns across 9 bases. V gave up 5 bases and J gave up 0 bases; unmatched junction bases: 5. This CDR3 is built from 16 residues. Germline CDR1 reads SGHTA; CDR2 reads FQGTGA. CDR3 amino acids: CASSMLAGASYNEQFF. Written as DNA, the CDR3 is TGTGCCAGCAGCATGTTAGCGGGGGCCTCCTACAATGAGCAGTTCTTC.

The V call is TRBV10-1, the J call TRBJ1-4; possible D gene TRBD1, 5 bases. CDR3 length equals 13 residues. The germline CDR1 and CDR2 sequences are WNHNN and SYGVQD (reference sequence). Trimming pared 8 bases from V and 5 bases from J, leaving 12 bases between. The CDR3 DNA reads TGCGCCAGCGGGGACGGCGAAAATGAAAAACTGTTTTTT. Protein: CASGDGENEKLFF.

Only one count was recorded for this clone. The rearrangement links TRBV29-1 to TRBJ1-1, with 8 positions matching TRBD1. Germline trimming cut 5 bases from V and 6 bases from J; bases unmatched to any gene: 5. Germline CDR1 SQVTM, CDR2 ANQGSEA. CDR3 length: 12 residues. The CDR3 DNA sequence: TGCAGCGTTAACGACAGGGGAGCTGAAGCTTTCTTT. Protein: CSVNDRGAEAFF.

About this clone itself: Other DNA sequences in this specimen translate into the identical CDR3. V gene TRBV5-1 combines with J gene TRBJ2-5; 8 bases fit TRBD1. The CDR3 has 14 amino acids. V was clipped by 3 bases and J by 2 bases; unmatched bases: 3. The germline CDR1 and CDR2 sequences are SGHRS and YFSETQ. This CDR3 is CASSSTGGQETQYF. The DNA for the CDR3 is TGCGCCAGCAGCTCTACAGGGGGACAAGAGACCCAGTACTTC.

This rearrangement joins TRBV27 to TRBJ1-6, with D possibly TRBD1 on 6 matching bases. V was pared by 3 bases and J by 8 bases, with 11 bases between. Germline values: CDR1 MNHEY, CDR2 SMNVEV (reference sequence). There are 14 residues in the CDR3. Here the CDR3 reads CASSFTGRHSPLHF. The CDR3 coding sequence is TGTGCCAGCAGTTTTACAGGGCGTCATTCACCCCTCCACTTT.